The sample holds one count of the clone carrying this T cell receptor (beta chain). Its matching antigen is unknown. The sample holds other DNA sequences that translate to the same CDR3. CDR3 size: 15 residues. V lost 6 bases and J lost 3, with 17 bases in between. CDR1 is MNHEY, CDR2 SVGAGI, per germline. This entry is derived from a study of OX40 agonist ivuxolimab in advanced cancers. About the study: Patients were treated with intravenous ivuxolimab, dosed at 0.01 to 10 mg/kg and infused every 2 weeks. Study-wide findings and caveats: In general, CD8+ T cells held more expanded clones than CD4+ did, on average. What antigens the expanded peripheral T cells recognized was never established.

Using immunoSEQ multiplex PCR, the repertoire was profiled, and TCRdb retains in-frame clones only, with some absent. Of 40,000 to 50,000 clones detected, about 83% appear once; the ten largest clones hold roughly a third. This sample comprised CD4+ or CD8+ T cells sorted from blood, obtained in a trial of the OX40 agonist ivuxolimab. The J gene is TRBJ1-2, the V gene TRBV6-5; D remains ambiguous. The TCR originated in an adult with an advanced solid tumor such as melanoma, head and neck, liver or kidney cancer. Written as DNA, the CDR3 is TGTGCCAGCAGCCCCGGAGGGCAGAAGGACTATGGCTACACCTTC. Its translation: CASSPGGQKDYGYTF.